This note documents a single TCR beta chain sequence. This clonotype was seen repeatedly, ten times or more. Its specific antigen is unknown. One base away there is no much larger clone; base qualities are not given. CDR3 length: 14 amino acids, cysteine to phenylalanine. Only the CDR3 region is kept as DNA, spanning 42 bases read in frame from base 1. The germline ends are 16 bases apart after V is trimmed by 6 bases and J by 5 bases. Receptors were amplified or captured by PCR. TCRdb records Illumina HiSeq 4000 as the sequencer. Bulk TCR libraries were prepared as previously described, using TCR primers listed in Table S5. The Qiagen AllPrep DNA/RNA kit was used to purify total RNA. Before any analysis, reads coming from multiple sequencing runs of the same library were combined into one pool. The original methods were these. Reads were retained only if the reads had an exact TCR constant sequence, and the retained reads were trimmed to 150 nt and grouped according to their 12-nt molecular barcodes. Reads inside each barcode group were sub-clustered using a 15% Levenshtein threshold, and a quality-weighted consensus sequence was constructed for each RNA molecule. Non-functional sequences were excluded, and lower-count sequences lying one edit away from another sequence were also excluded. Barcode sub-clusters with fewer than 20% of the maximum read count were removed, based on fitting two negative binomial distributions. TCRdb ran its own pipeline on the public reads, namely fastp trimming at Q25 and MiXCR clone calling, and kept in-frame beta chains. Rows are combined by CDR3 protein, so each entry shows the most common genes and DNA. For this entry, the V and J calls and clone size follow TCRdb and not the study's own pipeline. The sample table contains roughly 93,000 distinct CDR3 sequences; only one count was recorded for 15% to 20% of them. Jointly, the top ten make up around 0.8% of the sample.

Naive CD8 T cell libraries were made from around 20,000 to 1,000,000 sorted cells using 10%, 30% or 50% of purified RNA. Naive CD8 T cells were FACS-sorted as CD8+CD4-CCR7+CD45RA+ on a BD FACSAria II into RLT Plus buffer. Roughly 10 TCR copies' worth of Jurkat RNA were spiked into roughly 20,000-1,000,000 naive CD8 T cell samples to test detection sensitivity. Enrichment of CD8 T cells was done with RosetteSep CD8+ T Cell Enrichment Cocktail plus Ficoll-Paque, and ACK red cell lysis came afterward. These data belong to a study of molecular identifiers for immune sequencing clone quantification (dated by TCRdb to between 2018 and 2020). Notes on the research overall: For a replicate experiment, RNA from approximately 20,000 or 100,000 naive CD8 T cells was divided into five aliquots, of which four were sequenced. CD8 T cells were used in a methods study to benchmark molecular-identifier clustering-based TCR repertoire sequencing (MIDCIRS) and TCR RNA copy counting.

Study-wide conclusions, independent of this receptor: A single cell's worth of spiked-in Jurkat TCR RNA was reported detectable even among about a million naive CD8 T cells. In CMV-specific effector cells, clones with more than 20 RNA copies accounted for over 99% of molecules, whereas in naive cells such clones accounted for under 1%. Modeling estimated roughly 3.2 recovered TCR RNA copies per cell, compared with about 10 by digital PCR, which implies about 30% capture efficiency. When barcode sub-clustering was not used, chimeric consensus sequences inflated TCR diversity, with chimeras reaching as high as 47%. Identical TCR molecules sharing a barcode could cause highly expanded clone sizes to be underestimated. Spiked-in Jurkat TCR RNA (approximately 10 copies' worth), which is not part of the donor repertoire, was contained in the naive libraries.

The receptor chain draws on TRBV12-3 or TRBV12-4 and TRBJ1-1, with a tentative D gene TRBD1 over 6 matching bases. Sequencing was done on a sample of naive CD8+ T cells from blood, with Jurkat cell RNA spiked in. In the paper's terms, the cell subset or site label means: FACS-sorted CD8+CD4-CCR7+CD45RA+ naive T cells. The clonotype originates from a human donor in good health. Some libraries in this study had Jurkat cell RNA spiked in. The CDR3 loop reads CASRTIQGSTEAFF. The base sequence is TGTGCCAGCAGAACTATACAGGGTTCTACTGAAGCTTTCTTT.